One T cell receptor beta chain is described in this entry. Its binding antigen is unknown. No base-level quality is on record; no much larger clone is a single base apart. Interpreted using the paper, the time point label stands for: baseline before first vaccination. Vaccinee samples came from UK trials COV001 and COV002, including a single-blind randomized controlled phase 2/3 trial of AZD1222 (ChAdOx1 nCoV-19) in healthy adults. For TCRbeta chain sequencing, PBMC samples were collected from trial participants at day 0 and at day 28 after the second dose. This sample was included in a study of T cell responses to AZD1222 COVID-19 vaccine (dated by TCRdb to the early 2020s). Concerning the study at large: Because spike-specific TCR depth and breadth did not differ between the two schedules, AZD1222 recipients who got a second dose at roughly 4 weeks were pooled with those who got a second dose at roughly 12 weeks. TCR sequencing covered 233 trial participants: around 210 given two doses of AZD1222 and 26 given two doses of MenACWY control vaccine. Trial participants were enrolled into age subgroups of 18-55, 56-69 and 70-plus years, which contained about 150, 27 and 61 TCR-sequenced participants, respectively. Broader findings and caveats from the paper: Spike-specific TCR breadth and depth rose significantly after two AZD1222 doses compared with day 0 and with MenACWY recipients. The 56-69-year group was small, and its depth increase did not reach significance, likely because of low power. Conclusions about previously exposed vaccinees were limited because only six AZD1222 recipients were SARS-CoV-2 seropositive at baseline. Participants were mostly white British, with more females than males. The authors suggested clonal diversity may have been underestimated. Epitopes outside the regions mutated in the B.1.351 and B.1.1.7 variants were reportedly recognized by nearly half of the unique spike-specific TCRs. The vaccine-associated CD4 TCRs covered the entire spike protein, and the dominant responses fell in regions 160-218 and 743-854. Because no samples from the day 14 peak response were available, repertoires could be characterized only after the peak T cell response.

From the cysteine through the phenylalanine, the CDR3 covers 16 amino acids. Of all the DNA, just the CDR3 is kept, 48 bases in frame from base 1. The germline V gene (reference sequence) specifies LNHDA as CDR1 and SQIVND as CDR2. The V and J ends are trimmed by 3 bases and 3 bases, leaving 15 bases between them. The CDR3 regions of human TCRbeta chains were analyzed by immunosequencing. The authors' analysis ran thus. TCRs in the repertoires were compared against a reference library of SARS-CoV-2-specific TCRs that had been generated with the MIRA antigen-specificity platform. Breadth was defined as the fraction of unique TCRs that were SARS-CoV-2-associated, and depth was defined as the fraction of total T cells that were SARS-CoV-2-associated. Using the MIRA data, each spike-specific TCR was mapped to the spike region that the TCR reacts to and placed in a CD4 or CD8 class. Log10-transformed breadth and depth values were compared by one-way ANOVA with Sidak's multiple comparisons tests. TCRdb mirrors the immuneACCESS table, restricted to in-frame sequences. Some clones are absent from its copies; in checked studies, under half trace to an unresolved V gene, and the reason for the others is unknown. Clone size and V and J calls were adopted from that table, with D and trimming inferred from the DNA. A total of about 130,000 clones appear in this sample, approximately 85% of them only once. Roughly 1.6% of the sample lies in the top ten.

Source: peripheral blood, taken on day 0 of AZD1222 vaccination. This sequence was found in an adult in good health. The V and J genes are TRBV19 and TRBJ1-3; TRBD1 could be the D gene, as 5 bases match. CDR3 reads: CASSMRRGLGGNTIYF. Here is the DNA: TGTGCCAGTAGTATGAGGCGGGGCCTAGGTGGAAACACCATATATTTT.